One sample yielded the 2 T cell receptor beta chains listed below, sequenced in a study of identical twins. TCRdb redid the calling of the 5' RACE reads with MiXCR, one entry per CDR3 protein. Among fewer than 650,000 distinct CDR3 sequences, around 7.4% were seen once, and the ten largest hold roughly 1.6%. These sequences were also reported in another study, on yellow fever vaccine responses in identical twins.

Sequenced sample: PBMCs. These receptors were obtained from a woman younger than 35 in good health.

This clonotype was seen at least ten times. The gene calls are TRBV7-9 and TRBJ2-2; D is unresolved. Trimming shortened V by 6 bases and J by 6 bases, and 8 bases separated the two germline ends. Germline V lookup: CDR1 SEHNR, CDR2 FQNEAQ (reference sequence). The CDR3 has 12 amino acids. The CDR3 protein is CASSRRSGELFF. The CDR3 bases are TGTGCCAGCAGTCGACGGTCCGGGGAGCTGTTTTTT.

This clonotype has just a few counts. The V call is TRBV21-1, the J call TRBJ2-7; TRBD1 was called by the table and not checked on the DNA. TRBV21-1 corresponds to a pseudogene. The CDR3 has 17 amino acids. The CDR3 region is CASSKAWDRLPSYEQYF. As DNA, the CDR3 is TGTGCCAGCAGCAAAGCTTGGGACAGGCTACCATCCTACGAGCAGTACTTC.